The clone carrying this T cell receptor beta chain appeared once. This specimen belongs to a study of cytomegalovirus exposure and HLA in healthy donors. The V gene lost 9 bases and the J gene lost 3 bases, with 17 bases spanning the gap. CDR1 is LNHNV, CDR2 YYDKDF, per germline (reference sequence). This CDR3 spans 14 amino acids. The assay was immunoSEQ multiplex PCR, and TCRdb's table has in-frame clones only and misses some. The repertoire holds 100,000 to 150,000 clones, with 90% to 97% as singletons. The gene calls are TRBV15 and TRBJ1-1; possible D gene TRBD1, 5 bases. Sequenced input: PBMCs. The origin of this receptor is a man between 18 and 35 years old in good health and CMV-seronegative. CDR3 protein: CATRIFAGDTEAFF. The CDR3 DNA reads TGTGCCACTCGAATCTTCGCGGGGGACACTGAAGCTTTCTTT.